The clone carrying this TCR beta chain was seen many times. Antigen: not known. Unique molecular identifiers were used to barcode this TCRbeta library. TCRdb passed the PCR reads through MiXCR, listing each CDR3 protein once. The table lists roughly 110,000 distinct CDR3 sequences, approximately 10% of them singletons. This sample stems from a study of T-cell reconstitution after alpha-beta-depleted transplantation in children. The germline CDR1 and CDR2 sequences are MNHNS and SASEGT. The trim removed 4 bases at V and 10 bases at J, leaving 6 bases unmatched. This CDR3 contains 12 residues. Study results and caveats: A year post-transplant, T-cell counts and diversity derived mostly from newly produced T cells. In some patients, recipient T cells and intrathymic progenitors surviving conditioning explained high day-60 diversity. Expanded graft clones, several hundred of them, were reportedly the source of alpha-beta T cells about two months after transplant.

The receptor was derived from a boy under 10 years old with acute lymphoblastic leukemia, due to receive a stem cell transplant. The sequenced sample was PBMCs, obtained before TCRalphabeta/CD19-depleted stem cell transplant. This chain links TRBV6-1 with TRBJ1-1, with 7 bases that match TRBD1. CDR3 loop: CASSGTGSRAFF. CDR3 nucleotide sequence: TGTGCCAGCAGTGGGACAGGTTCAAGAGCTTTCTTT.